This TCR beta chain comes out of a study of blood T cell repertoires in COVID-19. Study-level information: Samples of COVID-19 (acute and convalescent) were obtained from the United States, Italy and Spain.

Sequencing used immunoSEQ multiplex PCR; TCRdb keeps in-frame clones, though not all of them. The sample holds over 200,000 clones; about 90% are singletons and the top ten take about 4%. J lost 3 bases, V lost 7 bases, and 9 bases had no gene match. The V gene's germline CDR1 is ENHRY and CDR2 SYGVKD. This CDR3 has 15 residues. Someone with COVID-19 had been met by exposed participants within 2 weeks before study entry. The TCR comes from a woman aged 25 to 45 who had been exposed to COVID-19. The chain links TRBV10-3 to TRBJ2-7, with TRBD2 matching over 10 bases. The sequencing input was PBMCs or T cells enriched from blood (not recorded which). This CDR3 reads CAIKGSLAGDYEQYF. CDR3 DNA sequence: TGTGCCATCAAAGGATCGCTAGCGGGAGACTACGAGCAGTACTTC.